These T cell receptor beta chains were read from a single sample in a study of control samples from healthy donors and cancer patients. The data were produced by immunoSEQ multiplex PCR, yet TCRdb's version contains in-frame clones alone and is incomplete. Here the sample spans about 150,000 clones, approximately 86% being singletons. Source material: blood. The origin of the receptors is a man between 18 and 35 years old in good health. Each CDR3 is given with its conserved first and last residue. A D gene is named only where the DNA matches it firmly. A row's size may be missing; if present it is once, few, many or a size class.

TRBJ1-4	NA	NA	TRBV7-9	CASSFGYEKLFF	TGTGCCAGCAGCTTTGGTTACGAAAAACTGTTTTTT
TRBJ2-1	NA	NA	TRBV20-1	CSARRNEQFF	TGCAGTGCTAGAAGAAATGAGCAGTTCTTC
TRBJ2-1	NA	NA	TRBV4-1	CASSQGAEQFF	TGCGCCAGCAGCCAAGGGGCTGAGCAGTTCTTC
TRBJ2-3	NA	NA	TRBV28	CAVQRGRSGTDTQYF	TGTGCCGTTCAACGCGGGCGATCCGGCACAGATACGCAGTATTTT
TRBJ1-2	NA	TRBD1	TRBV6-4	CAESREGATGYTF	TGTGCCGAATCACGGGAGGGGGCTACAGGCTACACCTTC
TRBJ1-2	few	TRBD1	TRBV27	CASSGGNRGFFYGYTF	TGTGCCAGCAGTGGGGGGAACAGGGGGTTTTTCTATGGCTACACCTTC
TRBJ1-6	NA	NA	TRBV28	CASSQGSSYNSPLHF	TGTGCCAGCAGTCAGGGAAGCTCCTATAATTCACCCCTCCACTTT
TRBJ1-6	NA	TRBD1	TRBV6-4	CASSQGKNSPLHF	TGTGCCAGTTCACAGGGGAAAAATTCACCCCTCCACTTT
TRBJ2-3	NA	NA	TRBV20-1	CSASSDTQYF	TGCAGTGCTTCCTCAGATACGCAGTATTTT
TRBJ1-5	NA	NA	TRBV6-5	CASSWGSNQPQHF	TGTGCCAGCAGTTGGGGTAGCAATCAGCCCCAGCATTTT
TRBJ1-2	NA	NA	TRBV7-9	CASRQGPYGYTF	TGTGCCAGCAGGCAGGGGCCCTATGGCTACACCTTC
TRBJ2-1	NA	NA	TRBV7-6	CASSLYDEQFF	TGTGCCAGCAGCTTGTACGATGAGCAGTTCTTC
TRBJ2-5	NA	TRBD1	TRBV7-6	CASSSTGTGVGETQYF	TGTGCCAGCAGCTCCACCGGGACAGGGGTTGGAGAGACCCAGTACTTC
TRBJ1-4	NA	TRBD1	TRBV27	CASSALYTGGLNEKLFF	TGTGCCAGCAGTGCCTTATACACAGGGGGGCTTAATGAAAAACTGTTTTTT
TRBJ1-4	NA	NA	TRBV28	CASSPWTATNEKLFF	TGTGCCAGCAGTCCCTGGACAGCAACTAATGAAAAACTGTTTTTT
TRBJ1-6	NA	TRBD1	TRBV5-8	CASSSGTGIFYSPLHF	TGTGCCAGCAGCTCCGGGACAGGGATTTTTTATTCACCCCTCCACTTT
TRBJ2-3	NA	NA	TRBV9	CASSVEGDGAGTQYF	TGTGCCAGCAGCGTAGAGGGCGACGGGGCGGGTACGCAGTATTTT
TRBJ2-2	NA	NA	TRBV6-2/TRBV6-3	CASSYSTGGELFF	TGTGCCAGCAGTTATTCTACCGGCGGGGAGCTGTTTTTT
TRBJ2-1	NA	NA	TRBV25-1	CASSEVGSSYNEQFF	TGTGCCAGCAGTGAAGTGGGAAGCTCCTACAATGAGCAGTTCTTC
TRBJ1-2	NA	NA	TRBV6-5	CATPGPHYGYTF	TGTGCCACTCCGGGGCCTCACTATGGCTACACCTTC
TRBJ2-5	NA	TRBD2	TRBV2	CASSETSGAFLQTQYF	TGTGCCAGCAGTGAGACTAGCGGGGCGTTTCTCCAGACCCAGTACTTC
TRBJ2-7	NA	NA	TRBV19	CASSPTGSYEQYF	TGTGCCAGTAGTCCAACGGGTTCCTACGAGCAGTACTTC
TRBJ2-7	NA	NA	TRBV20-1	CSASAVSYEQYF	TGCAGTGCTAGTGCTGTCTCCTACGAGCAGTACTTC
TRBJ1-1	NA	TRBD1	TRBV19	CASSRGQGRNTEAFF	TGTGCCAGTAGTCGGGGACAGGGTCGGAACACTGAAGCTTTCTTT
TRBJ2-1	NA	NA	TRBV7-2	CASSPSGTGRNEQFF	TGTGCCAGCAGCCCCTCCGGAACAGGGAGAAATGAGCAGTTCTTC
TRBJ2-7	NA	NA	TRBV18	CASSGQAYEQYF	TGTGCCAGCTCAGGTCAGGCCTACGAGCAGTACTTC
TRBJ1-4	NA	NA	TRBV28	CASSLRGDPYEKLFF	TGTGCCAGCAGTTTAAGGGGAGATCCGTATGAAAAACTGTTTTTT
TRBJ2-7	NA	NA	TRBV5-1	CASSFVTAAYEQYF	TGCGCCAGCAGCTTCGTAACAGCAGCCTACGAGCAGTACTTC
TRBJ1-4	NA	NA	TRBV20-1	CSARDSPPFPF	TGCAGTGCTAGAGACAGCCCTCCCTTCCCTTTT
TRBJ1-5	NA	NA	TRBV6-6	CASSYNPYSNQPQHF	TGTGCCAGCAGTTACAACCCTTATAGCAATCAGCCCCAGCATTTT
TRBJ1-1	NA	TRBD1	TRBV19	CASSPLDRENTEAFF	TGTGCCAGTAGCCCATTGGACAGGGAGAACACTGAAGCTTTCTTT
TRBJ1-6	NA	NA	TRBV7-2	CASSLALGVRDSPLHF	TGTGCCAGCAGCTTAGCCCTGGGGGTTAGGGATTCACCCCTCCACTTT
TRBJ2-7	NA	NA	TRBV30	CAWSRGSYEQYF	TGTGCCTGGAGCCGGGGATCCTACGAGCAGTACTTC
TRBJ2-7	NA	TRBD1	TRBV30	CAWSPGTGGSEQYF	TGTGCCTGGAGTCCCGGGACAGGGGGATCCGAGCAGTACTTC
TRBJ2-7	few	NA	TRBV3-1/TRBV3-2	CASSQNFCGTSSYEQYF	TGTGCCAGCAGCCAAAATTTTTGCGGGACCTCCTCCTACGAGCAGTACTTC
TRBJ2-7	NA	TRBD2	TRBV30	CAWSVRRGAIEQYF	TGTGCCTGGAGTGTAAGGCGGGGGGCAATCGAGCAGTACTTC
TRBJ2-5	NA	TRBD2	TRBV11-2	CASSSGRGVGETQYF	TGTGCCAGCTCGTCCGGGCGGGGGGTTGGCGAGACCCAGTACTTC
TRBJ1-1	NA	TRBD1	TRBV7-9	CASSSPRGITEAFF	TGTGCCAGCAGCTCCCCCAGGGGGATCACTGAAGCTTTCTTT
TRBJ2-1	NA	NA	TRBV29-1	CSVDRSKSNEQFF	TGCAGCGTCGACAGGAGCAAATCGAATGAGCAGTTCTTC
TRBJ1-3	NA	TRBD1	TRBV30	CAWTRDRSSGNTIYF	TGTGCCTGGACCCGGGACAGGAGCTCTGGAAACACCATATATTTT
TRBJ1-4	NA	NA	TRBV4-1	CASSLRGGNEKLFF	TGCGCCAGCAGCCTTAGGGGGGGGAATGAAAAACTGTTTTTT